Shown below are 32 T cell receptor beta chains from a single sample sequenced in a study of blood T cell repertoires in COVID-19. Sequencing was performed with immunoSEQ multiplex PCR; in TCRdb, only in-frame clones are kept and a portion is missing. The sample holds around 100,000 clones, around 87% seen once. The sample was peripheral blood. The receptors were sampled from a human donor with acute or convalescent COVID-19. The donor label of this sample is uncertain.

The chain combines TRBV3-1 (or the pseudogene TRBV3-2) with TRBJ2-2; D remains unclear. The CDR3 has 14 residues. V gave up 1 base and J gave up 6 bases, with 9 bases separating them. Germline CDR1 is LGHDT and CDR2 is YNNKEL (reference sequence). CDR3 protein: CASSQAGRPGELFF. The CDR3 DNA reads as TGTGCCAGCAGCCAAGCAGGCAGGCCCGGGGAGCTGTTTTTT.

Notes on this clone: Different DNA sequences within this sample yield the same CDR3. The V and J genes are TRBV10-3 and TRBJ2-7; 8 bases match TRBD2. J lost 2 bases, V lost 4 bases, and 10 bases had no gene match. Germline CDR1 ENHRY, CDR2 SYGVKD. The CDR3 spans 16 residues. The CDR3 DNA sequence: TGTGCCATCAGTGGTAGGCCAACGGGGGGGACCTACGAGCAGTACTTC. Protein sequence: CAISGRPTGGTYEQYF.

The CDR3 sequence: CASSPRAGGYSPLHF. CDR3 sequence (DNA): TGTGCCAGCAGCCCCAGGGCAGGGGGCTATTCACCCCTCCACTTT. The chain carries TRBV9 and TRBJ1-6; 8 bases map to TRBD1. This CDR3 contains 15 residues. Unmatched junction bases numbered 8, after V lost 4 bases and J lost 8 bases. Germline-derived CDR1 and CDR2 are SGDLS and YYNGEE.

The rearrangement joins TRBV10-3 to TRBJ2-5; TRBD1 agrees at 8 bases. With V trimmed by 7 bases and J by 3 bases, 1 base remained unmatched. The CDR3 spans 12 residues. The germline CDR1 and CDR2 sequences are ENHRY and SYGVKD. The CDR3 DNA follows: TGTGCCATCAAGGGACAGGAAGAGACCCAGTACTTC. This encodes CAIKGQEETQYF.

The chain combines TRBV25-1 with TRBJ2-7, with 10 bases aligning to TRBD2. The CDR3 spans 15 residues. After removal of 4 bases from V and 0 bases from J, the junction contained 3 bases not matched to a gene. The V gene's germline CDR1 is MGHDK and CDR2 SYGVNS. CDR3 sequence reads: CASSGLAGVSYEQYF. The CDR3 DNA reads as TGTGCCAGCAGTGGGCTAGCGGGGGTCTCCTACGAGCAGTACTTC.

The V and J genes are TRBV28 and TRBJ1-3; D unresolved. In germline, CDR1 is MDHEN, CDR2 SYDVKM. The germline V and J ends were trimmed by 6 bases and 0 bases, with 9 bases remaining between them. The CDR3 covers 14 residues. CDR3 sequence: CASSENRSGNTIYF. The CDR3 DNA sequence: TGTGCCAGCAGCGAGAACCGCTCTGGAAACACCATATATTTT.

CDR3: CASSFNYGGELFF. The CDR3 nucleotides read TGTGCCAGCAGTTTTAACTACGGCGGGGAGCTGTTTTTT. V usage is TRBV27 and J usage is TRBJ2-2; D is unresolved. Per germline, CDR1 MNHEY and CDR2 SMNVEV (reference sequence). The CDR3 runs to 13 residues. V was trimmed by 3 bases and J by 7 bases, leaving 9 bases between them.

CDR3 protein: CASSYGFYRSNQPQHF. The CDR3, as DNA: TGTGCCAGCAGTTACGGTTTCTACCGGAGCAATCAGCCCCAGCATTTT. This rearrangement joins TRBV6-2 or TRBV6-3 to TRBJ1-5; D not certain. The V gene's germline CDR1 is MNHEY and CDR2 SVGEGT. V gave up 2 bases and J gave up 1 base, with 12 bases separating them. The CDR3 extends over 16 amino acids.

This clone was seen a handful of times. Here the CDR3 DNA reads TGTGCCAGCAGTTTTGGGCCGGGGGTTTACGAGCAGTACTTC. Translating it yields CASSFGPGVYEQYF. The chain links TRBV28 to TRBJ2-7; a weak D match, TRBD2 (6 bases). Germline V gene data show CDR1 as MDHEN and CDR2 as SYDVKM. The CDR3 is made up of 14 amino acids. The ends were cut back, 3 bases at V and 4 bases at J, with 13 bases in the middle.

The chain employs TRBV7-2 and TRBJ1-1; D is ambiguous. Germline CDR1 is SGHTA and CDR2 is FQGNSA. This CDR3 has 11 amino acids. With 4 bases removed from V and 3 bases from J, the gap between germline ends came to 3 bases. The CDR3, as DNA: TGTGCCAGCAGCTCATACACTGAAGCTTTCTTT. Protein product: CASSSYTEAFF.

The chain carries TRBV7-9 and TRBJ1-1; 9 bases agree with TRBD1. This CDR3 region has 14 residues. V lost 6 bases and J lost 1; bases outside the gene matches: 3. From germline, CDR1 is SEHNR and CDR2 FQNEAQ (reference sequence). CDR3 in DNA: TGTGCCAGCAGTCGGACAGGGGCGAACACTGAAGCTTTCTTT. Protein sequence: CASSRTGANTEAFF.

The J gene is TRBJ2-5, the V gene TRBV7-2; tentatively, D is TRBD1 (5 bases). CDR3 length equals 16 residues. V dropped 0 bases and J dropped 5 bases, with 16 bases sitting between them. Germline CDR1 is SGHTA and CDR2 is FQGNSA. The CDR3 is CASSLANSQPGETQYF. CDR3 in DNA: TGTGCCAGCAGCTTAGCCAATTCCCAGCCAGGGGAGACCCAGTACTTC.

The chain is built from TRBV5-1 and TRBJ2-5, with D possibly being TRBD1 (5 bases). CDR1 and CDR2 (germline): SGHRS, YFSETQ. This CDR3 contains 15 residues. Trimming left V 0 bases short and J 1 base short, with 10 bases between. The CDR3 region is CASSLAGDSQETQYF. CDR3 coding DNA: TGCGCCAGCAGCTTGGCTGGCGACAGCCAAGAGACCCAGTACTTC.

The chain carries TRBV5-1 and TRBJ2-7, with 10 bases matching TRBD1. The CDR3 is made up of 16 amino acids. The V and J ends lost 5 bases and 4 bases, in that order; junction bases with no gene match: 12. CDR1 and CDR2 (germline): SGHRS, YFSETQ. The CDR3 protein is CASRFSGTGDFYEQYF. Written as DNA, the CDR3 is TGCGCCAGCAGATTTTCCGGGACAGGGGACTTTTACGAGCAGTACTTC.

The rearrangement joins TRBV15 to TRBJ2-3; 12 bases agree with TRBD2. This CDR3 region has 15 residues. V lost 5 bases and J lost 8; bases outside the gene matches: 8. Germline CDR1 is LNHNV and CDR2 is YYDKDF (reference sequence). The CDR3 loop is CATSLTSGGWGTQYF. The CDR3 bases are TGTGCCACCAGCTTGACTAGCGGGGGCTGGGGTACGCAGTATTTT.

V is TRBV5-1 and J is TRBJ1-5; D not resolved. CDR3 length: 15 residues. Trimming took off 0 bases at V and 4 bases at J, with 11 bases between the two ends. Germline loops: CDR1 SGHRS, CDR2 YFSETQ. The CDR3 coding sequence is TGCGCCAGCAGCTTGGAGGGAGGCAGTAATCAGCCCCAGCATTTT. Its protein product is CASSLEGGSNQPQHF.

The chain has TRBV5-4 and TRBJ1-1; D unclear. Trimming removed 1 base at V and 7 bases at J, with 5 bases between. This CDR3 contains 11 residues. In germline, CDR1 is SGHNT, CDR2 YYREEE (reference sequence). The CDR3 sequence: CASSLRGEAFF. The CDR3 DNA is TGTGCCAGCAGCTTGCGGGGTGAAGCTTTCTTT.

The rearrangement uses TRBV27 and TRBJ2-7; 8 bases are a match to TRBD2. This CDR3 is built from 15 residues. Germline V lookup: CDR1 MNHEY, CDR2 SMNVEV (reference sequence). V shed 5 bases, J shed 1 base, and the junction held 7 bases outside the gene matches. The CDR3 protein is CASSLRGGGSYEQYF. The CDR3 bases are TGTGCCAGCAGTCTCCGAGGCGGGGGGTCCTACGAGCAGTACTTC.

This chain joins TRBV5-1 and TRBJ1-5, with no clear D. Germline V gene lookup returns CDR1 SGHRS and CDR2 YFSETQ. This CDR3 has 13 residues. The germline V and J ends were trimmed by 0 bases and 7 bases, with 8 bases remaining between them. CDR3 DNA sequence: TGCGCCAGCAGCTTGGATAGCGGGCAGCCCCAGCATTTT. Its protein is CASSLDSGQPQHF.

DNA for the CDR3: TGTGCCAGCAGCCCCCAGGTTGTTGGTGAGCAGTTCTTC. This gives the protein CASSPQVVGEQFF. V and J are TRBV7-3 and TRBJ2-1; D call uncertain. The germline V gene encodes CDR1 SGHTA and CDR2 FQGTGA. The CDR3 spans 13 residues. The V end was cut by 5 bases, the J end by 9 bases, with 14 bases between.

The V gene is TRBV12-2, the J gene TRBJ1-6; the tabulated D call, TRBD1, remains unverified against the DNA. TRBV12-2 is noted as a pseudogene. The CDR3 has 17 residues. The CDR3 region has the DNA TGTGCAAGTCGCTTATCCCGCTCCGGGACAGCGGATTCACCCCTCCACTTT. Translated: CASRLSRSGTADSPLHF.

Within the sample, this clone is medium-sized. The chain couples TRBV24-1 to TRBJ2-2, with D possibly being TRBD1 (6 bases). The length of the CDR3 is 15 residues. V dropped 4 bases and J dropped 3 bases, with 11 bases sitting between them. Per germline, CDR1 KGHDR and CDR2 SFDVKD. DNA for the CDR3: TGTGCCACCAGTGACCACAGGGCGGACACCGGGGAGCTGTTTTTT. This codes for CATSDHRADTGELFF.

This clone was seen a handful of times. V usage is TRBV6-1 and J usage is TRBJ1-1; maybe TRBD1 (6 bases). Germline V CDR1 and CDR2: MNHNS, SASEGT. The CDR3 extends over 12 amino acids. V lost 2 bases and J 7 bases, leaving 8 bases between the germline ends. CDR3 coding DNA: TGTGCCAGCAGTGAAAGGACAGTTGAAGCTTTCTTT. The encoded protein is CASSERTVEAFF.

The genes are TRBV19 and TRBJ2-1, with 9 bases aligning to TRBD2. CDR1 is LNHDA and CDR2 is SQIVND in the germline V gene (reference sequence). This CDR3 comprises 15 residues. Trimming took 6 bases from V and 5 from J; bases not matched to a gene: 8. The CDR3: CASSPLAGSHNEQFF. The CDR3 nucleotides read TGTGCCAGTAGCCCCCTAGCGGGGAGCCACAATGAGCAGTTCTTC.

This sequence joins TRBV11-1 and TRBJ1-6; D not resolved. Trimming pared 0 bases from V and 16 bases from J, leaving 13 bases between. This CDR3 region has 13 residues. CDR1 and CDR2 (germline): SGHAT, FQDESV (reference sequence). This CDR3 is CASSLAPDKQLHF. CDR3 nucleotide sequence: TGTGCCAGCAGCTTAGCTCCTGACAAGCAGCTCCACTTT. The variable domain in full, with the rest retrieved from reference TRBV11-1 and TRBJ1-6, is EAEVAQSPRYKITEKSQAVAFWCDPISGHATLYWYRQILGQGPELLVQFQDESVVDDSQLPKDRFSAERLKGVDSTLKIQPAELGDSAMYLCASSLAPDKQLHFGNGTRLTVT.

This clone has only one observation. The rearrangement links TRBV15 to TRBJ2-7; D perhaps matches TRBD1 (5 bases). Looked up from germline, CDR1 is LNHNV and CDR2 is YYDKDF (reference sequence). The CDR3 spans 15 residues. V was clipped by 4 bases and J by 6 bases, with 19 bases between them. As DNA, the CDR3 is TGTGCCACCAGCATCGGGTTAGGGGTTTCCCGCGAGCAGTACTTC. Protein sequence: CATSIGLGVSREQYF.

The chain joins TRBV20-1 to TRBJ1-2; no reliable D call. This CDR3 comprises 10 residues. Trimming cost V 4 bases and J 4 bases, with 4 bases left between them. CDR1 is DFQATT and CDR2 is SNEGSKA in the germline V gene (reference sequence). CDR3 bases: TGCAGTGCTATCGGCTATGGCTACACCTTC. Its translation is CSAIGYGYTF.

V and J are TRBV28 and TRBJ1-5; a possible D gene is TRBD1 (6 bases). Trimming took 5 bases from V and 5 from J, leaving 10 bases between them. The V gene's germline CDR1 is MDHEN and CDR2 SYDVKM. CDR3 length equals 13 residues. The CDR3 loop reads CASSPGDHQPQHF. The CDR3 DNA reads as TGTGCCAGCAGTCCAGGGGACCATCAGCCCCAGCATTTT.

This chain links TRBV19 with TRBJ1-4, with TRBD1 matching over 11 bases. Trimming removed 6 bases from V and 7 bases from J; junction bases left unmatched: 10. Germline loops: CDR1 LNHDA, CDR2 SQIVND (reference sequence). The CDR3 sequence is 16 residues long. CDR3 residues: CASSRLPGTGGEKLFF. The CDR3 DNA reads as TGTGCCAGTAGCAGACTTCCCGGGACAGGGGGTGAAAAACTGTTTTTT.

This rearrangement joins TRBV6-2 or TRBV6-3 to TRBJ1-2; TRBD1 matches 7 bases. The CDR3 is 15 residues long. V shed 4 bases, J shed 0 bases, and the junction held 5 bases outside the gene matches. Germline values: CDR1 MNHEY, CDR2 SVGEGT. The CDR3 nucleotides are TGTGCCAGCAGTTCGGGACAGTTAGCTAACTATGGCTACACCTTC. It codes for CASSSGQLANYGYTF.

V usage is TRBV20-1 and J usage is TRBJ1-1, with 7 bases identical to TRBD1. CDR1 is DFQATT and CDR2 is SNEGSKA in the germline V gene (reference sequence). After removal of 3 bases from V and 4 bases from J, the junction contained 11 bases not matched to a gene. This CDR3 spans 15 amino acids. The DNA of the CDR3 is TGCAGTGCTAGTCCGGGAAACAGGGGCCCCACTGAAGCTTTCTTT. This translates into CSASPGNRGPTEAFF.

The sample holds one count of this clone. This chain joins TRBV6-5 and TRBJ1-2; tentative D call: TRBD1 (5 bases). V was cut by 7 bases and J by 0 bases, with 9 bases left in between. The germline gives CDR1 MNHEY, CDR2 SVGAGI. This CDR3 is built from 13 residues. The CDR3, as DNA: TGTGCCAGCACAGGGCAAGCTAACTATGGCTACACCTTC. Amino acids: CASTGQANYGYTF.